The 9 T cell receptor beta chains given below trace back to one sample, sequenced in a study of T cell responses to AZD1222 COVID-19 vaccine. Clones were sequenced by immunoSEQ multiplex PCR, and TCRdb holds only the in-frame ones, with some missing. The table records tens of thousands of clones, 91% of them present only once. The source material was peripheral blood, sampled 28 days after the second AZD1222 dose. The origin of the receptors is an adult who received the AZD1222 COVID-19 vaccine.

V gene TRBV6-1 combines with J gene TRBJ1-4, with D perhaps matching TRBD1 (5 bases). V shed 3 bases and J shed 10 bases, with 21 bases lying between them. CDR1 and CDR2 from the germline V gene are MNHNS and SASEGT. The CDR3 sequence is 16 residues long. CDR3 amino acids: CASSDAPRTSQGKLFF. The CDR3 DNA reads TGTGCCAGCAGTGACGCCCCTAGGACATCGCAAGGAAAACTGTTTTTT.

V usage is TRBV27 and J usage is TRBJ2-6; the match to TRBD1 covers 8 bases. This CDR3 spans 15 amino acids. V trimming: 6 bases; J trimming: 1 base; junction bases outside the gene matches: 2. CDR1 is MNHEY, CDR2 SMNVEV, per germline (reference sequence). The CDR3 loop reads CASRDRDSGANVLTF. The CDR3 nucleotides are TGTGCCAGCAGGGACAGGGATTCTGGGGCCAACGTCCTGACTTTC.

The V call is TRBV18, the J call TRBJ2-1; the D call may be TRBD1 or TRBD2 (5 bases each). Germline-derived CDR1 and CDR2 are KGHSH and LQKENI. The length of the CDR3 is 14 residues. The germline V and J ends were trimmed by 5 bases and 4 bases, with 12 bases remaining between them. CDR3 in amino acids: CASSGGNVYNEQFF. DNA of the CDR3: TGTGCCAGCTCAGGGGGTAACGTTTACAATGAGCAGTTCTTC.

This sequence joins TRBV5-1 and TRBJ2-1; D is undetermined. Germline CDR1 reads SGHRS; CDR2 reads YFSETQ. This CDR3 spans 14 amino acids. Deletions cut 4 bases from V and 1 base from J, with 9 bases between. CDR3 coding DNA: TGCGCCAGCAGCACCGGGCAATCCTACAATGAGCAGTTCTTC. Translating gives CASSTGQSYNEQFF.

V gene TRBV19 combines with J gene TRBJ2-2; weak D call: TRBD1 (5 bases). Germline values: CDR1 LNHDA, CDR2 SQIVND (reference sequence). With 7 bases removed from V and 1 base from J, the gap between germline ends came to 13 bases. The CDR3 has 15 amino acids. CDR3 sequence (DNA): TGTGCCAGTAACCGTCTAGGGGTGAACACCGGGGAGCTGTTTTTT. Its translation is CASNRLGVNTGELFF.

J is TRBJ1-1 and V is TRBV4-1; 8 bases are shared with TRBD1. This CDR3 region has 14 residues. The germline V gene encodes CDR1 MGHRA and CDR2 YSYEKL. V gave up 5 bases and J gave up 7 bases; unmatched junction bases: 9. CDR3 protein: CASSLTGESGEAFF. The DNA for the CDR3 is TGCGCCAGCAGCTTGACAGGGGAAAGTGGTGAAGCTTTCTTT.

About this clone: This CDR3 is also generated by other DNA sequences in the sample. The gene calls are TRBV11-1 and TRBJ1-1; no definite D call. With 1 base removed from V and 0 bases from J, the gap between germline ends came to 6 bases. The germline CDR1 and CDR2 sequences are SGHAT and FQDESV (reference sequence). This CDR3 comprises 14 residues. Here the CDR3 DNA reads TGTGCCAGCAGCTTAGGACCCGTGAACACTGAAGCTTTCTTT. It specifies CASSLGPVNTEAFF.

The gene calls are TRBV7-2 and TRBJ2-7; D is undetermined. The CDR3 runs 16 residues. CDR1 and CDR2 (germline): SGHTA, FQGNSA. Trimming removed 1 base from V and 3 bases from J, with 16 bases in between. CDR3 in DNA: TGTGCCAGCAGCTTAGAGACCTCGAGAAGCCACTACGAGCAGTACTTC. Amino acids: CASSLETSRSHYEQYF.

The chain recombines TRBV10-3 with TRBJ2-7; 7 nucleotides match TRBD2. This CDR3 comprises 14 residues. Germline V gives CDR1 ENHRY, CDR2 SYGVKD. V lost 5 bases and J lost 3; bases outside the gene matches: 7. CDR3: CAISTGTIGYEQYF. The CDR3 nucleotides are TGTGCCATCAGTACCGGGACTATAGGCTACGAGCAGTACTTC.